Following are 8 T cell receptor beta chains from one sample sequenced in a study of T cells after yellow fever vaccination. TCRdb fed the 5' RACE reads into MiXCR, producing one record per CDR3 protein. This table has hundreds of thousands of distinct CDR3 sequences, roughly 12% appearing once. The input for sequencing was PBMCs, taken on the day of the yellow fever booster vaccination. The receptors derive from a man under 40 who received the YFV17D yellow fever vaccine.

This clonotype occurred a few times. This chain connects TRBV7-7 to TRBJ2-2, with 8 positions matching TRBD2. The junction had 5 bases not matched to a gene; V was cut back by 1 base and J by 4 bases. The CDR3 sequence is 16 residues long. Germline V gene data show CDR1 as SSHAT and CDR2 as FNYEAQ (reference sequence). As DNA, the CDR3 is TGTGCCAGCAGCTTAGGCGGGAGGAAGGGCACCGGGGAGCTGTTTTTT. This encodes CASSLGGRKGTGELFF.

As DNA, the CDR3 is TGTGCCACCAGTGATCCCTCCCCGGGACTAGCGCACCAAGAGCAGTACTTC. Translated, it gives CATSDPSPGLAHQEQYF. The genes are TRBV24-1 and TRBJ2-1, with 10 bases identical to TRBD2. The end of the DNA fits TRBJ2-7 better, so the J call may be wrong. Germline V gene sequence: CDR1 KGHDR, CDR2 SFDVKD. CDR3 length: 17 amino acids.

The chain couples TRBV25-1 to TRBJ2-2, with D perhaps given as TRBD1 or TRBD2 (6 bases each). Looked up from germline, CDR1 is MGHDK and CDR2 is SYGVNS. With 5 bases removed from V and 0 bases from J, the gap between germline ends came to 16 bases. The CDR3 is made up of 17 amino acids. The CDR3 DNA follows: TGTGCCAGCAGTAGAGAGGGGGGAACCGCGAACACCGGGGAGCTGTTTTTT. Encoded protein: CASSREGGTANTGELFF. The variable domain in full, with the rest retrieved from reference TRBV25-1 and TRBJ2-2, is EADIYQTPRYLVIGTGKKITLECSQTMGHDKMYWYQQDPGMELHLIHYSYGVNSTEKGDLSSESTVSRIRTEHFPLTLESARPSHTSQYLCASSREGGTANTGELFFGEGSRLTVL.

The CDR3 sequence: CASMRGQGPQPQHF. The DNA of the CDR3 is TGTGCCAGTATGCGGGGGCAAGGGCCTCAGCCCCAGCATTTT. This rearrangement joins TRBV19 to TRBJ1-5; possibly TRBD1 for D (6 bases). V lost 7 bases to trimming and J lost 6 bases, with 16 bases between them. CDR3 length equals 14 residues. Germline V gene data show CDR1 as LNHDA and CDR2 as SQIVND (reference sequence). The variable domain in full, completed from reference TRBV19 and TRBJ1-5, reads DGGITQSPKYLFRKEGQNVTLSCEQNLNHDAMYWYRQDPGQGLRLIYYSQIVNDFQKGDIAEGYSVSREKKESFPLTVTSAQKNPTAFYLCASMRGQGPQPQHFGDGTRLSIL.

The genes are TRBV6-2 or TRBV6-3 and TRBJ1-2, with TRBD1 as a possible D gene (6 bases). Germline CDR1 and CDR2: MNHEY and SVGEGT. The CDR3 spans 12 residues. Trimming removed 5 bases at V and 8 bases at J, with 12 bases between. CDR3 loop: CASSRQATGYTF. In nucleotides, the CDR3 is TGTGCCAGCAGTCGACAGGCAACGGGCTACACCTTC.

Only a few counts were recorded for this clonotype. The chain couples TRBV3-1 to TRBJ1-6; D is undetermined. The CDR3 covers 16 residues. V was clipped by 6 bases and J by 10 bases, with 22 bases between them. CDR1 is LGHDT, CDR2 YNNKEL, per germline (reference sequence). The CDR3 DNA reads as TGTGCCAGCAGTCCCGGAGTAGGCCGACTGGGATCACCCCTCCACTTT. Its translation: CASSPGVGRLGSPLHF.

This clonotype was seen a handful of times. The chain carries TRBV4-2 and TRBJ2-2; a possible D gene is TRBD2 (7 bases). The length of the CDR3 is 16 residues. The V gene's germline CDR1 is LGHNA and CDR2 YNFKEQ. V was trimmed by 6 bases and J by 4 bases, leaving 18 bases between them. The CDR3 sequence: CASRKGGEGSTGELFF. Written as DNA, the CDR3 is TGTGCCAGCAGAAAAGGGGGGGAGGGGAGCACCGGGGAGCTGTTTTTT.

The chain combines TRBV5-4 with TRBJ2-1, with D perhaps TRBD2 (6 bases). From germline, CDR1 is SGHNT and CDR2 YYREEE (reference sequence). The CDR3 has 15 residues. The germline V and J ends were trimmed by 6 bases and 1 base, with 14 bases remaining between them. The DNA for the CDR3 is TGTGCCAGCACCGTCGGGGGAGGATCCTACAATGAGCAGTTCTTC. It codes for CASTVGGGSYNEQFF. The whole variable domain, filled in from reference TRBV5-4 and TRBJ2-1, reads ETGVTQSPTHLIKTRGQQVTLRCSSQSGHNTVSWYQQALGQGPQFIFQYYREEENGRGNFPPRFSGLQFPNYSSELNVNALELDDSALYLCASTVGGGSYNEQFFGPGTRLTVL.